This TCR beta chain was observed in a study of T cells in Graves' hyperthyroidism and ophthalmopathy. Regarding the study as a whole: Patients with ophthalmopathy were separated from those with stable hyperthyroidism by a 13 V-J model. Expanded thyroid clonotypes (above 0.001) were mostly also found in blood.

RNA transcripts provided the source from which TCR beta CDR3 regions were amplified. The TCR CDR3 first-round RT-PCR relied on the HTBI primer set. TCRdb fed the multiplex PCR reads into MiXCR, producing one record per CDR3 protein. The sample contains some 650,000 distinct CDR3 sequences, about a sixth of which appear only once. This clonotype was counted ten times or more. The antigen remains undetermined. Exclusions: uncontrolled infection, other autoimmune disease, pregnancy, lactation. Germline CDR1 and CDR2: SQVTM and ANQGSEA. V lost 5 bases to trimming and J lost 5 bases, with 18 bases between them. The CDR3 consists of 14 residues.

The chain is built from TRBV29-1 and TRBJ1-2; D remains unclear. This TCR was recovered from a woman in her thirties or forties with Graves' ophthalmopathy. The sequenced material came from blood. The CDR3 DNA is TGCAGCGTTACGGACGGCGACTCCGCGTATGGCTACACCTTC. Protein product: CSVTDGDSAYGYTF.